Presented here are 3 T cell receptor beta chains from one specimen sequenced in a study of blood T cell repertoires in COVID-19. TCRdb keeps only in-frame clones here, not all; method: immunoSEQ multiplex PCR. Among roughly 78,000 clones listed, nearly 90% were seen once. The sample consisted of peripheral blood. Receptors originate from a man aged 50 to 59 with acute or convalescent COVID-19.

The CDR3 region has the DNA TGTGCCAGCAGCGGTCGAGCGGGGGTCCACACCGGGGAGCTGTTTTTT. Amino acids: CASSGRAGVHTGELFF. V and J are TRBV9 and TRBJ2-2; 8 positions agree with TRBD2. The CDR3 spans 16 residues. The V segment lost 3 bases and the J segment 3 bases; nucleotides outside the gene matches: 7. Germline values: CDR1 SGDLS, CDR2 YYNGEE.

This chain connects TRBV6-5 to TRBJ2-1; 11 bases agree with TRBD2. The V segment lost 0 bases and the J segment 8 bases; nucleotides outside the gene matches: 3. The CDR3 totals 15 residues. Germline V gives CDR1 MNHEY, CDR2 SVGAGI. CDR3 protein: CASSYSASGGYEQFF. The CDR3 region has the DNA TGTGCCAGCAGTTACTCGGCTAGCGGGGGGTATGAGCAGTTCTTC.

The J gene is TRBJ1-1, the V gene TRBV2; D remains ambiguous. Trimming removed 4 bases from V and 1 base from J, with 10 bases in between. CDR3 length: 14 residues. CDR1 SNHLY and CDR2 FYNNEI come from the germline V gene. CDR3 in amino acids: CASSVEFSNTEAFF. CDR3 coding DNA: TGTGCCAGCAGTGTGGAGTTTTCGAACACTGAAGCTTTCTTT.